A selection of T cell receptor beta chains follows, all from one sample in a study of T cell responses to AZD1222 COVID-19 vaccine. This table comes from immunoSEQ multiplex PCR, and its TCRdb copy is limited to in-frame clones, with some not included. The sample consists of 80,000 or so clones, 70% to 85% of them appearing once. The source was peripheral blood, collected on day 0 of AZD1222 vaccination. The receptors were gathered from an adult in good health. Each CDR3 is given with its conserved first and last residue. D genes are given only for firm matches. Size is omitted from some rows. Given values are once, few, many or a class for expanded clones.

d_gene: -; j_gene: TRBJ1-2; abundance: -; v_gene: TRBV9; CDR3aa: CASSVVGYGYTF; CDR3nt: TGTGCCAGCAGCGTAGTCGGCTATGGCTACACCTTC
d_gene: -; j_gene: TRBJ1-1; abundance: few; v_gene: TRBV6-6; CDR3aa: CASSYSKGVADAFF; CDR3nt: TGTGCCAGCAGTTACTCGAAGGGGGTGGCGGATGCTTTCTTT
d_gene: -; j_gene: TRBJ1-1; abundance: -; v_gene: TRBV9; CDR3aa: CASSVGGGEEAFF; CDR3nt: TGTGCCAGCAGCGTGGGTGGAGGGGAGGAAGCTTTCTTT
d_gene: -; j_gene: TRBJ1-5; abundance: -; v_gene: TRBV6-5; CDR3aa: CASSYRGGGNQPQHF; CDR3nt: TGTGCCAGCAGTTACCGTGGGGGGGGCAATCAGCCCCAGCATTTT
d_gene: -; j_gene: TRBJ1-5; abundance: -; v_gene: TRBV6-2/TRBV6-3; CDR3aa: CASSEGFRQPQHF; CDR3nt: TGTGCCAGCAGCGAGGGGTTTCGGCAGCCCCAGCATTTT
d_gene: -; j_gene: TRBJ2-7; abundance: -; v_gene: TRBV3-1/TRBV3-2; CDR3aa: CASSQDLVQGHEQYF; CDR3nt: TGTGCCAGCAGCCAAGATCTTGTCCAAGGACACGAGCAGTACTTC
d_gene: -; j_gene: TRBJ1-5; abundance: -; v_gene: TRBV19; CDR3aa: CASSIDMGLQPQHF; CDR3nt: TGTGCCAGTAGTATAGATATGGGACTTCAGCCCCAGCATTTT
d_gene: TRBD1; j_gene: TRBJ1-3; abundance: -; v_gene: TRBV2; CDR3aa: CASRDGTGGGNTIYF; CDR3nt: TGTGCCAGCCGCGACGGGACAGGGGGAGGAAACACCATATATTTT
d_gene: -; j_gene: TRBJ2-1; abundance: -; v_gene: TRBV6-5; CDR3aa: CASSYVGEWVEQFF; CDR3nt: TGTGCCAGCAGTTACGTAGGGGAATGGGTCGAGCAGTTCTTC
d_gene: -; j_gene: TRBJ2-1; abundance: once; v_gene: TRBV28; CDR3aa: CASTGGGGSYNEQFF; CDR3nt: TGTGCCAGTACCGGGGGCGGGGGCTCCTACAATGAGCAGTTCTTC
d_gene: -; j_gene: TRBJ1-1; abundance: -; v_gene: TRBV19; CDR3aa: CASSINSWSGEAFF; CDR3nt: TGTGCCAGTAGTATTAATTCGTGGTCAGGTGAAGCTTTCTTT
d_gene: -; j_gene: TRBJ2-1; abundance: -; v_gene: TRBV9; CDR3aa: CASSSSPSSYNEQFF; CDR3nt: TGTGCCAGCAGCTCGAGCCCGAGCTCCTACAATGAGCAGTTCTTC
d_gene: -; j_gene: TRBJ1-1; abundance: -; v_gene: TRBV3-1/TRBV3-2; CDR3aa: CASSTGNTEAFF; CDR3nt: TGTGCCAGCAGCACAGGGAACACTGAAGCTTTCTTT
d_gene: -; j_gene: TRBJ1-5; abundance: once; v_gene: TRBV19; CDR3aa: CASSIQGGNQPQHF; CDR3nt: TGTGCCAGTAGTATCCAGGGTGGGAATCAGCCCCAGCATTTT
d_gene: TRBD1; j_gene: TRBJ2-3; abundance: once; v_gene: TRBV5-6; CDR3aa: CASRNRAGGGADTQYF; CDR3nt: TGTGCCAGCAGGAATCGGGCAGGGGGCGGCGCAGATACGCAGTATTTT
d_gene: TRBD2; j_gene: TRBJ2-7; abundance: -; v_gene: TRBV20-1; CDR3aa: CSASGGSSYEQYF; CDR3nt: TGCAGTGCTAGTGGCGGGAGCTCCTACGAGCAGTACTTC
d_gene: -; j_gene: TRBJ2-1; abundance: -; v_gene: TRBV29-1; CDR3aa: CSVEGRSYNEQFF; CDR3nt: TGCAGCGTTGAGGGGCGATCCTACAATGAGCAGTTCTTC
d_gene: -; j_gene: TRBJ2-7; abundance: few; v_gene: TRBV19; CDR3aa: CASSSVGTGEQYF; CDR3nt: TGTGCCAGTAGTAGTGTGGGAACCGGCGAGCAGTACTTC
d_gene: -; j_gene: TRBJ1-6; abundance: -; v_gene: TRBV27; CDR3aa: CASSLGDGNSPLHF; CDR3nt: TGTGCCAGCAGTTTGGGGGACGGTAATTCACCCCTCCACTTT
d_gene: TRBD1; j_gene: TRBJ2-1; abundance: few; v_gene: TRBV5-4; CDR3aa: CASSLRQGSYNEQFF; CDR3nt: TGTGCCAGCAGCTTACGACAGGGTTCCTACAATGAGCAGTTCTTC
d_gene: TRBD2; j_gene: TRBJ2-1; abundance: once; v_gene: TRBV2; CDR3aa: CASSPTSGIYNEQFF; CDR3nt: TGTGCCAGCAGCCCCACTAGCGGGATATACAATGAGCAGTTCTTC
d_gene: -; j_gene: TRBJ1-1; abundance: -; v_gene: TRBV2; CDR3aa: CASMLTTSEAFF; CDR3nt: TGTGCCAGCATGCTGACTACTTCTGAAGCTTTCTTT
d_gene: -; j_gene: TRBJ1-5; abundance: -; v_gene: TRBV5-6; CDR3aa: CASSLTGTNQPQHF; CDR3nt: TGTGCCAGCAGCTTGACAGGGACCAATCAGCCCCAGCATTTT
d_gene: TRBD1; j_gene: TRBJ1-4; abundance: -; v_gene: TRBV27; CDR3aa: CASSRGTGGVRTNEKLFF; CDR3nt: TGTGCCAGCAGTCGCGGGACAGGGGGCGTGAGAACTAATGAAAAACTGTTTTTT
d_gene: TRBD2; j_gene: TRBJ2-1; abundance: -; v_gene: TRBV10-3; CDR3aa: CAISLTSGDNEQFF; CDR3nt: TGTGCCATCAGTCTCACTAGCGGCGACAATGAGCAGTTCTTC
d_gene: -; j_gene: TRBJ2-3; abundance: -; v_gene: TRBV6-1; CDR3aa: CASSDRPGLLLSTDTQYF; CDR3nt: TGTGCCAGCAGTGATCGACCGGGACTCCTTTTGAGCACAGATACGCAGTATTTT
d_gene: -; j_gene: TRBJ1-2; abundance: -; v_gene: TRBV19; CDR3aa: CATTDRASNYGYTF; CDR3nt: TGTGCCACCACGGATAGGGCCAGTAACTATGGCTACACCTTC
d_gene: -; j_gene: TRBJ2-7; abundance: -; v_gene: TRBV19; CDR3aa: CASSEDYGLSYEQYF; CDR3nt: TGTGCCAGTAGCGAGGACTACGGACTATCCTACGAGCAGTACTTC
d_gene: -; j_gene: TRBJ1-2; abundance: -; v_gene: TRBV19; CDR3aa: CASTPRDKAGYTF; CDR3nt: TGTGCCAGTACCCCCCGGGACAAGGCTGGCTACACCTTC
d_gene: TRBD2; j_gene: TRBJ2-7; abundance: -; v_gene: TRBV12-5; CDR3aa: CASGLVRSGRDFYEQYF; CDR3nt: TGTGCTAGTGGTTTGGTAAGGAGCGGGAGAGATTTTTACGAGCAGTACTTC
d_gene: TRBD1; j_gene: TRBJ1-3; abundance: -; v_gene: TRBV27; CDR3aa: CASSLSDRGSGNTIYF; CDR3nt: TGTGCCAGCAGTTTATCAGACAGGGGGTCTGGAAACACCATATATTTT
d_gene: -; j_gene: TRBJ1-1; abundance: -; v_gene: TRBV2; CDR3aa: CASSSAGADLGTEAFF; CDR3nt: TGTGCCAGCAGTAGCGCTGGGGCGGACCTTGGGACTGAAGCTTTCTTT
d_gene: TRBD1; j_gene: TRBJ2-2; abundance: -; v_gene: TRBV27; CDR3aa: CASSFFVLRQGEYAGELFF; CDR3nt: TGTGCCAGCAGTTTTTTCGTACTGAGACAGGGAGAGTACGCCGGGGAGCTGTTTTTT
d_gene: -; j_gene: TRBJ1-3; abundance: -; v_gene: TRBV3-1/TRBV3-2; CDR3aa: CASSQGRNSGNTIYF; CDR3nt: TGTGCCAGCAGCCAAGGTCGGAACTCTGGAAACACCATATATTTT
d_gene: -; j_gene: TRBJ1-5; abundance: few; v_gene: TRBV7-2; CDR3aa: CASSSMGVSNQPQHF; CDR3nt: TGTGCCAGCAGCTCCATGGGGGTAAGCAATCAGCCCCAGCATTTT
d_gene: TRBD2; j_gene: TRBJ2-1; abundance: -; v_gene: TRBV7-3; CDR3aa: CASSLSPSGGPNEQFF; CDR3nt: TGTGCCAGCAGCTTATCTCCTAGCGGGGGACCCAATGAGCAGTTCTTC
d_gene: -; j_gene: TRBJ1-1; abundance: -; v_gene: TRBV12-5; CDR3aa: CASGPPRGLNTEAFF; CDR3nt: TGTGCTAGTGGTCCCCCCAGGGGATTGAACACTGAAGCTTTCTTT
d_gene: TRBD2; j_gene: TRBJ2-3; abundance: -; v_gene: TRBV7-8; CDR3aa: CASSLGTSGRSGTQYF; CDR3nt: TGTGCCAGCAGCTTGGGGACTAGCGGTCGGAGCGGTACGCAGTATTTT
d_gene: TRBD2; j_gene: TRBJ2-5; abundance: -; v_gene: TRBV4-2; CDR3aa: CASSHPGTSGTTQYF; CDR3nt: TGTGCCAGCAGCCACCCCGGGACTAGCGGGACTACCCAGTACTTC
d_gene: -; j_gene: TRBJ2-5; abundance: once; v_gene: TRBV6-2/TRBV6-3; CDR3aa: CASSYRLGGQETQYF; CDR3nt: TGTGCCAGCAGTTACAGGCTGGGGGGCCAAGAGACCCAGTACTTC
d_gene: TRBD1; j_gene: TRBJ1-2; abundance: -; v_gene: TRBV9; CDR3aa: CASSATGQWVEGYTF; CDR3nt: TGTGCCAGCAGCGCAACGGGACAGTGGGTGGAGGGCTACACCTTC
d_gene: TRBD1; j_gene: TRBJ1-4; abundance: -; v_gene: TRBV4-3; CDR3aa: CASSQEDRGNEKLFF; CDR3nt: TGCGCCAGCAGCCAAGAGGACAGGGGGAATGAAAAACTGTTTTTT
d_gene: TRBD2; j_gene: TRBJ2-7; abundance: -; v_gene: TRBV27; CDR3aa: CASSLGQTSGGSEQYF; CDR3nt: TGTGCCAGCAGTTTGGGGCAGACTAGCGGGGGCTCCGAGCAGTACTTC
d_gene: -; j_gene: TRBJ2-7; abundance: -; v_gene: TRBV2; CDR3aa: CASSEALWEQYF; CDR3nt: TGTGCCAGCAGTGAAGCGCTGTGGGAGCAGTACTTC
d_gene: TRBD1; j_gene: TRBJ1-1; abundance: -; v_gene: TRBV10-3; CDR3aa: CAISDSGTGYIAFF; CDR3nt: TGTGCCATCAGTGATTCTGGGACAGGGTATATAGCTTTCTTT
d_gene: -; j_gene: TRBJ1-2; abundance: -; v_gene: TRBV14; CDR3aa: CASSVLRDAGYTF; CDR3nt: TGTGCCAGCAGCGTTCTCCGAGACGCCGGCTACACCTTC
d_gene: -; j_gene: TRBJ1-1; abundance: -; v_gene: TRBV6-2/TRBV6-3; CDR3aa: CASSYSPRATEAFF; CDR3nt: TGTGCCAGCAGTTACTCCCCTCGGGCCACTGAAGCTTTCTTT
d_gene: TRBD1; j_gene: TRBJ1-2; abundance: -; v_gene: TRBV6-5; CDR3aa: CASSYRDRGSYGYTF; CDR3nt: TGTGCCAGCAGTTACCGGGACAGGGGAAGTTATGGCTACACCTTC
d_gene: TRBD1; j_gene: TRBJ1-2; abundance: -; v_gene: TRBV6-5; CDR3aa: CASSYSGTVGYGYTF; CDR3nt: TGTGCCAGCAGTTACTCCGGGACAGTTGGATATGGCTACACCTTC
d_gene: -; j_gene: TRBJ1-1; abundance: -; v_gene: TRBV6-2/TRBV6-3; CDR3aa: CASRYRDGTEAFF; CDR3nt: TGTGCCAGCAGATACAGGGATGGCACTGAAGCTTTCTTT
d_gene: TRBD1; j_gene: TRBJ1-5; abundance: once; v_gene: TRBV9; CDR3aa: CASSAGQENQPQHF; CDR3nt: TGTGCCAGCAGCGCCGGACAGGAGAATCAGCCCCAGCATTTT
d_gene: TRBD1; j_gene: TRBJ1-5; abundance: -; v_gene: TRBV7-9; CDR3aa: CASSGPGGYGNQPQHF; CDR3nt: TGTGCCAGCAGTGGGCCAGGGGGGTACGGCAATCAGCCCCAGCATTTT
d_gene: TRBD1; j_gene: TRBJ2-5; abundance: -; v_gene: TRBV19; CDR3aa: CASSIYVGGSGETQYF; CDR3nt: TGTGCCAGTAGTATCTATGTAGGGGGCTCGGGAGAGACCCAGTACTTC
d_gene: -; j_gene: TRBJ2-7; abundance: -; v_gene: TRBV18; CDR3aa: CASSSRGGSYEQYF; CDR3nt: TGTGCCAGCTCATCCCGAGGGGGCTCCTACGAGCAGTACTTC
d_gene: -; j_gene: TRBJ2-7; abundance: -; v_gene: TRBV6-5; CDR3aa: CASQNLYEQYF; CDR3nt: TGTGCCAGCCAAAATCTCTACGAGCAGTACTTC
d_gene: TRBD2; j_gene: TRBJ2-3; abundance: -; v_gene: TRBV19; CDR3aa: CASSRRLASSTDTQYF; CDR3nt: TGTGCCAGTAGTAGGAGACTAGCATCTAGCACAGATACGCAGTATTTT
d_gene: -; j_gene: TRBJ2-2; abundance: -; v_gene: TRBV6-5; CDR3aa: CASSKRAGELFF; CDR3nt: TGTGCCAGCAGTAAACGCGCCGGGGAGCTGTTTTTT
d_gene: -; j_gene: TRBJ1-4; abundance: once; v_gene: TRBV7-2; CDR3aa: CASSFWGGTNEKLFF; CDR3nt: TGTGCCAGCAGTTTTTGGGGAGGAACTAATGAAAAACTGTTTTTT
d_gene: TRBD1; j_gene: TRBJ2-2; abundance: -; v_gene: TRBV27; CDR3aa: CASSHRGTGELFF; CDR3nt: TGTGCCAGCAGTCACAGGGGTACCGGGGAGCTGTTTTTT
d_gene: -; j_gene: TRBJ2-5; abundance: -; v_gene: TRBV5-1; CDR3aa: CASSLGGRETQYF; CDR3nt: TGCGCCAGCAGCTTGGGGGGCAGGGAGACCCAGTACTTC